This entry lists 28 T cell receptor beta chains sequenced from one sample in a study of blood T cell repertoires in COVID-19 (dated by TCRdb to about 2020). Libraries came from the immunoSEQ multiplex PCR assay. Held by TCRdb, this immuneACCESS table contains in-frame sequences only and omits some clones. Under half of the omission traces to an unresolved V gene where checked; the cause of the rest is unknown. The sample includes 350,000 to 450,000 clones, with roughly nine tenths observed a single time. In total, the top ten clones hold about 0.78% of the sample. Source material: PBMCs or T cells enriched from blood (not recorded which). These receptors originate from a woman in her 40s who had been exposed to COVID-19.

The chain uses TRBV19 and TRBJ2-2; 10 positions agree with TRBD1. Trimming at V came to 4 bases and at J to 4 bases, leaving 3 bases not matched to a gene. The CDR3 sequence is 15 residues long. The germline CDR1 and CDR2 sequences are LNHDA and SQIVND (reference sequence). The CDR3 is CASSRQGAVTGELFF. The DNA of the CDR3 is TGTGCCAGTAGTAGACAGGGGGCGGTCACCGGGGAGCTGTTTTTT.

The chain is built from TRBV5-5 and TRBJ2-7; D is unclear. This CDR3 is 12 amino acids long. Trimming took off 0 bases at V and 3 bases at J, with 4 bases between the two ends. The germline V gene has CDR1 SGHKS and CDR2 YYEKEE (reference sequence). CDR3 sequence reads: CASSLVLYEQYF. The CDR3 DNA follows: TGTGCCAGCAGCTTGGTCCTCTACGAGCAGTACTTC.

In this sample, this clone turned up once. V is TRBV12-5 and J is TRBJ2-2; maybe TRBD2 (5 bases). This CDR3 region has 14 residues. Germline loops: CDR1 LGHNT, CDR2 FRNRAP. Between the trimmed V and J ends, which lost 8 bases and 6 bases, there was a span of 16 bases. The CDR3 DNA is TGTGCTAGTATAGCGTCCCAAGGTCCCGGGGAGCTGTTTTTT. This translates into CASIASQGPGELFF.

This chain connects TRBV18 to TRBJ1-2; 7 bases agree with TRBD1. The trim removed 5 bases at V and 5 bases at J, leaving 5 bases unmatched. This CDR3 is built from 13 residues. The germline CDR1 and CDR2 sequences are KGHSH and LQKENI. The DNA of the CDR3 is TGTGCCAGCTCAGCCGACAGGGTGTATGGCTACACCTTC. This gives the protein CASSADRVYGYTF.

The rearrangement links TRBV7-2 to TRBJ2-4; a possible D gene is TRBD2 (5 bases). From germline, CDR1 is SGHTA and CDR2 FQGNSA. Trimming cost V 1 base and J 0 bases, with 10 bases left between them. The CDR3 has 16 residues. The CDR3 DNA reads as TGTGCCAGCAGCTTAGTGGGGAGAATAGCCAAAAACATTCAGTACTTC. Its protein product is CASSLVGRIAKNIQYF.

This clone was detected once. This chain links TRBV6-5 with TRBJ2-7, with 12 bases lining up with TRBD2. CDR3 length equals 15 residues. The V gene end was trimmed by 4 bases and the J gene end by 5 bases; junction bases not matched to a gene: 6. The germline V gene has CDR1 MNHEY and CDR2 SVGAGI. This CDR3 reads CASSLSSGRVDEQYF. In DNA, the CDR3 is TGTGCCAGCAGTTTATCTAGCGGGAGGGTAGACGAGCAGTACTTC.

V usage is TRBV7-9 and J usage is TRBJ2-2; unclear D gene. The germline gives CDR1 SEHNR, CDR2 FQNEAQ (reference sequence). Trimming took 4 bases from V and 8 from J, leaving 5 bases between them. The CDR3 spans 11 residues. This CDR3 is CASSSPGELFF. The CDR3 DNA is TGTGCCAGCAGCTCCCCTGGGGAGCTGTTTTTT.

The J gene is TRBJ1-1, the V gene TRBV5-1, with TRBD1 matching over 10 bases. The germline V gene encodes CDR1 SGHRS and CDR2 YFSETQ. The CDR3 is 16 residues long. V was pared by 0 bases and J by 1 base, with 3 bases of the junction left unmatched. The CDR3 DNA reads TGCGCCAGCAGCTTGGACCGGACAGGGGGGAACACTGAAGCTTTCTTT. As protein: CASSLDRTGGNTEAFF.

The chain is built from TRBV4-3 and TRBJ2-7; D remains ambiguous. The CDR3 has 15 residues. Deletions cut 0 bases from V and 2 bases from J, with 11 bases between. The germline gives CDR1 LGHNA, CDR2 YSLEER. CDR3 coding DNA: TGCGCCAGCAGCCAAGATCTCGCAGTACCCTACGAGCAGTACTTC. Its translation is CASSQDLAVPYEQYF.

The chain employs TRBV6-2 or TRBV6-3 and TRBJ2-1; 8 bases fit TRBD2. The CDR3 length is 15 residues. V lost 5 bases, J lost 1 base, and 4 bases stayed unmatched. Germline-derived CDR1 and CDR2 are MNHEY and SVGEGT. The CDR3 spells CASSKTSGSYNEQFF. The CDR3 DNA is TGTGCCAGCAGTAAAACTAGCGGTTCCTACAATGAGCAGTTCTTC.

The chain joins TRBV29-1 to TRBJ1-2; 7 positions agree with TRBD1. Trimming took 1 base from V and 4 from J; bases not matched to a gene: 6. The CDR3 extends over 14 amino acids. Germline V lookup: CDR1 SQVTM, CDR2 ANQGSEA. Written as DNA, the CDR3 is TGCAGCGTTGAAGTATTAACAGGGGTCTATGGCTACACCTTC. Its translation: CSVEVLTGVYGYTF.

The chain recombines TRBV11-3 with TRBJ2-1, with 14 nucleotides matching TRBD2. CDR1 SGHNT and CDR2 YENEEA come from the germline V gene. The junction had 1 base not matched to a gene; V was cut back by 0 bases and J by 6 bases. The CDR3 has 16 residues. The CDR3 nucleotides read TGTGCCAGCAGCTTAGATGGGACTAGCGGGGGCAATGAGCAGTTCTTC. Translation gives CASSLDGTSGGNEQFF. The whole variable domain, filled in from reference TRBV11-3 and TRBJ2-1, reads EAGVVQSPRYKIIEKKQPVAFWCNPISGHNTLYWYLQNLGQGPELLIRYENEEAVDDSQLPKDRFSAERLKGVDSTLKIQPAELGDSAVYLCASSLDGTSGGNEQFFGPGTRLTVL.

The V and J genes are TRBV6-4 and TRBJ1-6; TRBD1 might be the D (6 bases). CDR1 is MRHNA and CDR2 is SNTAGT in the germline V gene. The CDR3 extends over 14 amino acids. Between the trimmed V and J ends, which lost 6 bases and 9 bases, there was a span of 15 bases. CDR3 coding DNA: TGTGCCAGCAGCCGGGACACAGGGTTTTCACCCCTCCACTTT. Amino acids: CASSRDTGFSPLHF.

The chain carries TRBV15 and TRBJ1-5; D gene unclear. The CDR3 is 17 amino acids. CDR1 LNHNV and CDR2 YYDKDF come from the germline V gene (reference sequence). V was trimmed by 0 bases and J by 2 bases, leaving 14 bases between them. The CDR3 nucleotides read TGTGCCACCAGCAGAGATTCCCCGGGTTGGGGCAATCAGCCCCAGCATTTT. It specifies CATSRDSPGWGNQPQHF.

This chain uses TRBV10-1 with TRBJ2-5, with TRBD2 matching over 7 bases. V shed 4 bases, J shed 7 bases, and the junction held 9 bases outside the gene matches. The CDR3 has 14 amino acids. Germline V gives CDR1 WNHNN, CDR2 SYGVQD (reference sequence). The CDR3 DNA follows: TGCGCCAGCAGTGGACCCGGACTAGGGTCGACCCAGTACTTC. It yields the protein CASSGPGLGSTQYF.

V usage is TRBV5-4 and J usage is TRBJ1-2; 8 nucleotides align to TRBD1. CDR1 and CDR2 (germline): SGHNT, YYREEE (reference sequence). V lost 5 bases, J lost 7 bases, and 10 bases stayed unmatched. The CDR3 is 14 residues long. CDR3 region: CASRPTGQGGGYTF. In DNA, the CDR3 is TGTGCCAGCAGGCCGACTGGACAGGGAGGTGGCTACACCTTC.

The chain links TRBV6-2 or TRBV6-3 to TRBJ1-6; no clear D gene. Germline-derived CDR1 and CDR2 are MNHEY and SVGEGT. The CDR3 sequence is 14 residues long. Trimming took off 6 bases at V and 4 bases at J, with 10 bases between the two ends. As DNA, the CDR3 is TGTGCCAGCAGCCGGCAACAGTATAATTCACCCCTCCACTTT. This codes for CASSRQQYNSPLHF.

The CDR3 bases are TGTGCCACCAGTGCCGGAAACATTCAGTACTTC. It yields the protein CATSAGNIQYF. The gene calls are TRBV24-1 and TRBJ2-4; the D is unclear. Germline V gives CDR1 KGHDR, CDR2 SFDVKD. The CDR3 length is 11 residues. The V end lost 5 bases, the J end lost 6 bases, and 4 bases lay between the germline ends.

This sequence joins TRBV27 and TRBJ2-7, with 8 bases lining up with TRBD2. The CDR3 runs 14 residues. V dropped 8 bases and J dropped 2; count of bases not matched to a gene: 8. In germline, CDR1 is MNHEY, CDR2 SMNVEV (reference sequence). The CDR3 loop reads CASSKRGLAYEQYF. The CDR3 bases are TGTGCCAGCTCTAAACGGGGACTAGCCTACGAGCAGTACTTC.

The V call is TRBV6-6, the J call TRBJ1-3; possibly TRBD1 for D (6 bases). This CDR3 region has 17 residues. Trimming cost V 5 bases and J 0 bases, with 17 bases left between them. Germline V gene data show CDR1 as MNHNY and CDR2 as SVGAGI (reference sequence). CDR3 in DNA: TGTGCCAGCAGTCCGGACAGTTCCCGAAACTCTGGAAACACCATATATTTT. It codes for CASSPDSSRNSGNTIYF.

CDR3 sequence: CASSYSGRADEQYF. The CDR3 DNA follows: TGTGCCAGCAGCTACAGCGGGAGGGCCGACGAGCAGTACTTC. The chain combines TRBV11-3 with TRBJ2-7; 10 nucleotides align to TRBD2. CDR3 length equals 14 residues. The V and J ends lost 4 bases and 5 bases, in that order; junction bases with no gene match: 5. CDR1 and CDR2 from the germline V gene are SGHNT and YENEEA.

V usage is TRBV13 and J usage is TRBJ1-4; D possibly corresponds to TRBD1 (6 bases). Trimming cost V 0 bases and J 4 bases, with 9 bases left between them. CDR3 length equals 15 residues. Germline lookup yields CDR1 PRHDT and CDR2 FYEKMQ (reference sequence). The CDR3 DNA reads as TGTGCCAGCAGCTTAGGGTCAGGGGATAATGAAAAACTGTTTTTT. It translates to CASSLGSGDNEKLFF.

The chain couples TRBV18 to TRBJ2-2, with D perhaps TRBD2 (6 bases). This CDR3 spans 17 amino acids. Germline CDR1 is KGHSH and CDR2 is LQKENI. V lost 0 bases and J lost 4, with 15 bases in between. Written as DNA, the CDR3 is TGTGCCAGCTCACCACCGGTCACTAGCCGGGGCACCGGGGAGCTGTTTTTT. Its protein product is CASSPPVTSRGTGELFF.

The chain joins TRBV7-8 to TRBJ2-1, with D possibly being TRBD2 (6 bases). This CDR3 has 13 residues. Germline assignment: CDR1 SGHVS and CDR2 FQNEAQ. V lost 4 bases to trimming and J lost 10 bases, with 14 bases between them. In nucleotides, the CDR3 is TGTGCCAGCAGCTCCGGAGGGTCAAGGGAGCAGTTCTTC. It specifies CASSSGGSREQFF. Drawing the rest from reference TRBV7-8 and TRBJ2-1, the complete variable domain is GAGVSQSPRYKVAKRGQDVALRCDPISGHVSLFWYQQALGQGPEFLTYFQNEAQLDKSGLPSDRFFAERPEGSVSTLKIQRTQQEDSAVYLCASSSGGSREQFFGPGTRLTVL.

The rearrangement uses TRBV2 and TRBJ1-2, with 10 bases lining up with TRBD1. The V gene's germline CDR1 is SNHLY and CDR2 FYNNEI. This CDR3 is built from 13 residues. V gave up 7 bases and J gave up 3 bases; unmatched junction bases: 2. CDR3 nucleotides: TGTGCCAGCACGGACAGGGGGGACTATGGCTACACCTTC. It encodes CASTDRGDYGYTF. The whole variable domain, filled in from reference TRBV2 and TRBJ1-2, reads EPEVTQTPSHQVTQMGQEVILRCVPISNHLYFYWYRQILGQKVEFLVSFYNNEISEKSEIFDDQFSVERPDGSNFTLKIRSTKLEDSAMYFCASTDRGDYGYTFGSGTRLTVV.

This clone was counted once. The chain uses TRBV7-9 and TRBJ1-2; D gene uncertain. There are 15 residues in the CDR3. V was pared by 0 bases and J by 8 bases, with 16 bases between. Germline V gene lookup returns CDR1 SEHNR and CDR2 FQNEAQ (reference sequence). The CDR3 DNA sequence: TGTGCCAGCAGCTTAGCCCAGGCGGCGGGCGGGGGCTACACCTTC. The encoded protein is CASSLAQAAGGGYTF.

The chain is built from TRBV2 and TRBJ2-7; 7 nucleotides align to TRBD1. The length of the CDR3 is 14 residues. V lost 7 bases and J lost 0; bases outside the gene matches: 6. The germline gives CDR1 SNHLY, CDR2 FYNNEI. The chain's CDR3 is CASKSTGISYEQYF. The CDR3 DNA reads TGTGCCAGCAAATCGACAGGGATCTCCTACGAGCAGTACTTC.

This clone is a singleton in its sample. The genes are TRBV30 and TRBJ1-3, with D perhaps matching TRBD1 (5 bases). Germline CDR1 is GTSNPN and CDR2 is SVGIG (reference sequence). V lost 3 bases, J lost 5 bases, and 14 bases lay in between. The CDR3 is 14 amino acids. The CDR3 sequence: CAWRVGAVRNTIYF. The CDR3 nucleotides read TGTGCCTGGAGAGTAGGGGCAGTGCGAAACACCATATATTTT.